Listed below are T cell receptor beta chains from one sample, sequenced in a study of T cells in Graves' hyperthyroidism and ophthalmopathy. TCRdb used MiXCR to reprocess the multiplex PCR reads, holding one entry per CDR3 protein. The sample has some 600,000 distinct CDR3 sequences, more than 45% seen once. The sequenced sample was peripheral blood or thyroid tissue (not recorded which). These TCRs come from a woman between 18 and 29 years old with Graves' hyperthyroidism. Both conserved end residues are part of each CDR3. A D gene is named only where the DNA matches it firmly. Rows give clone size only sometimes, using once, few, many, or a class for an expanded clone.

TRBJ1-6,TRBV7-2,-,few,CASTRRVIENSPLHF,TGCGCCAGCACCCGTCGCGTTATCGAAAATTCACCCCTCCACTTT
TRBJ1-5,TRBV7-8,-,few,CASSLGAGVGNQPQHF,TGTGCCAGCAGCTTAGGGGCAGGGGTCGGCAATCAGCCCCAGCATTTT
TRBJ2-5,TRBV20-1,-,few,CSARDHGTPTPETQYF,TGCAGTGCTAGAGACCACGGGACCCCTACCCCAGAGACCCAGTACTTC
TRBJ2-5,TRBV7-2,TRBD2,-,CASSQAPDSGIGETQYF,TGTGCCAGCAGCCAAGCTCCAGATAGCGGGATCGGAGAGACCCAGTACTTC
TRBJ2-5,TRBV24-1,TRBD2,-,CATSEGPSGQETQYF,TGTGCCACCAGTGAGGGCCCTAGCGGCCAAGAGACCCAGTACTTC
TRBJ2-7,TRBV27,TRBD2,-,CASSLSSGSHEQYF,TGTGCCAGCAGTTTATCTAGCGGGAGCCACGAGCAGTACTTC
TRBJ1-5,TRBV29-1,-,many,CSVYSGGGSNQPQHF,TGCAGCGTTTACTCGGGAGGCGGTAGCAATCAGCCCCAGCATTTT
TRBJ1-1,TRBV7-8,-,many,CASSLSSGDAFF,TGTGCCAGCAGCTTAAGTTCGGGGGATGCTTTCTTT
TRBJ1-1,TRBV2,-,-,CASRGADTEASF,TGTGCCAGCAGAGGGGCGGACACTGAAGCTTCCTTT
TRBJ2-4,TRBV13,TRBD1,few,CASSLAGTGGYIQYF,TGTGCCAGCAGCTTGGCCGGGACAGGGGGATACATTCAGTACTTC
TRBJ2-7,TRBV14,-,many,CASSQVSYEQYF,TGTGCCAGCAGCCAAGTCTCCTACGAGCAGTACTTC
TRBJ2-7,TRBV7-8,TRBD1,few,CASSTDREASHEQYF,TGTGCCAGCAGCACGGACAGGGAGGCGAGCCACGAGCAGTACTTC
TRBJ2-6,TRBV7-9,TRBD1,-,CASSPPQGAGANVLTF,TGTGCCAGCAGCCCCCCTCAGGGGGCTGGGGCCAACGTCCTGACTTTC
TRBJ1-5,TRBV7-2,TRBD1,-,CASSMAGTGGNQPQHF,TGTGCCAGCAGCATGGCTGGGACAGGGGGCAATCAGCCCCAGCATTTT
TRBJ1-2,TRBV5-1,TRBD1,-,CASSFNLTGVARGYTF,TGCGCCAGCAGCTTCAACTTGACAGGGGTGGCCCGCGGCTACACCTTC
TRBJ2-5,TRBV15,-,-,CATSRDVGRGQETQYF,TGTGCCACCAGCAGAGATGTGGGAAGGGGGCAAGAGACCCAGTACTTC
TRBJ2-3,TRBV12-3/TRBV12-4,TRBD1,-,CASRDRAGTDTPYF,TGTGCCAGCAGGGACAGGGCAGGCACAGATACGCCGTATTTT
TRBJ1-1,TRBV29-1,-,-,CSATGTKGTEAFF,TGCAGCGCTACCGGGACAAAAGGGACTGAAGCTTTCTTT
TRBJ2-7,TRBV7-8,-,many,CASSLPGRTTYEQYF,TGTGCCAGCAGCTTACCGGGACGGACGACCTACGAGCAGTACTTC
TRBJ1-2,TRBV19,-,once,CASSILARTTNYTF,TGTGCCAGTAGTATTTTGGCGAGGACCACCAACTACACCTTC
TRBJ2-5,TRBV20-1,-,-,CSAEQGTRETQYF,TGCAGTGCTGAACAGGGTACAAGAGAGACCCAGTACTTC
TRBJ1-5,TRBV7-8,TRBD1,few,CASSLSTGLNQPQHF,TGTGCCAGCAGCTTATCGACAGGGTTGAATCAGCCCCAGCATTTT
TRBJ1-4,TRBV15,-,-,CATSSHFSGTGNEKLFF,TGTGCCACCAGCAGCCATTTCTCCGGGACGGGGAATGAAAAACTGTTTTTT
TRBJ1-5,TRBV24-1,-,-,CVSSAGAPNQPQHF,TGTGTCAGCAGTGCCGGGGCGCCCAATCAGCCCCAGCATTTT
TRBJ1-1,TRBV12-3/TRBV12-4,-,-,CGSISFTEAFF,TGTGGCAGCATTTCATTCACTGAAGCTTTCTTT
TRBJ2-5,TRBV24-1,TRBD1,-,CATSSRTGRETQYF,TGTGCCACCAGCTCCCGGACAGGGCGTGAGACCCAGTACTTC
TRBJ2-5,TRBV15,-,once,CATTKGHSYQETQYF,TGTGCCACCACCAAAGGACATTCGTACCAAGAGACCCAGTACTTC
TRBJ2-7,TRBV20-1,TRBD2,-,CIPGGITYEQYF,TGCATCCCGGGGGGGATTACCTACGAGCAGTACTTC
TRBJ1-1,TRBV7-2,TRBD1,-,CASSETGGVAEAFF,TGTGCCAGCAGCGAGACAGGGGGCGTAGCTGAAGCTTTCTTT
TRBJ1-1,TRBV7-2,-,many,CASSLTSSVTEAFF,TGTGCCAGCAGCCTAACCTCCTCGGTCACTGAAGCTTTCTTT
TRBJ2-7,TRBV5-1,TRBD2,-,CASSFSGYTYEQYF,TGCGCCAGCAGCTTTAGCGGGTACACCTACGAGCAGTACTTC
TRBJ1-5,TRBV12-3/TRBV12-4,-,few,CASSGLSNQPQHF,TGTGCCAGCAGTGGACTTTCCAATCAGCCCCAGCATTTT
TRBJ1-1,TRBV13,TRBD1,-,CASTRVGDRDTEAFF,TGTGCCAGCACCCGAGTCGGAGACAGGGACACTGAAGCTTTCTTT
TRBJ1-3,TRBV9,-,many,CASSRTGQSSGNTIYF,TGTGCCAGCAGCAGAACCGGACAGAGCTCTGGAAACACCATATATTTT
TRBJ1-3,TRBV7-6,TRBD1,-,CASSFALDRGLNTIYF,TGTGCCAGCAGCTTTGCATTGGACAGGGGGCTTAACACCATATATTTT
TRBJ1-6,TRBV20-1,-,-,CSASALDSPLHF,TGCAGTGCTAGTGCCTTAGATTCACCCCTCCACTTT
TRBJ2-2,TRBV10-3,-,-,CATHGTDTGELFF,TGTGCCACTCATGGGACGGATACCGGGGAGCTGTTTTTT
TRBJ1-2,TRBV2,TRBD1,many,CASRLTGVYGYTF,TGTGCCAGCAGATTGACAGGGGTCTATGGCTACACCTTC
TRBJ1-2,TRBV2,-,-,CASSFRGAYGYTF,TGTGCCAGCAGTTTTCGGGGTGCCTATGGCTACACCTTC
TRBJ1-1,TRBV10-3,-,-,CASRSRAWNTEAFF,TGTGCCAGCCGGTCGAGGGCTTGGAACACTGAAGCTTTCTTT
TRBJ2-7,TRBV7-2,TRBD2,once,CASSPSTSGMYEQYF,TGTGCCAGCAGCCCGTCGACTAGCGGGATGTACGAGCAGTACTTC
TRBJ1-4,TRBV7-2,-,many,CASSPGQPNEKLFF,TGTGCCAGCAGCCCGGGACAACCTAATGAAAAACTGTTTTTT
TRBJ2-6,TRBV7-6,-,many,CASSSSGAGANVLTF,TGTGCCAGCAGCTCCTCAGGGGCTGGGGCCAACGTCCTGACTTTC
TRBJ2-7,TRBV7-2,-,-,CASVNRNRDYEQYF,TGTGCCAGCGTCAACAGGAATAGGGACTACGAGCAGTACTTC
TRBJ1-3,TRBV7-3,-,-,CASSLKGPGKRNTIYF,TGTGCCAGCAGCTTAAAGGGACCAGGGAAAAGAAACACCATATATTTT
TRBJ1-5,TRBV7-9,-,many,CASSFVGQPQHF,TGTGCCAGCAGCTTCGTAGGACAGCCCCAGCATTTT
TRBJ2-5,TRBV7-2,TRBD1,-,CASSYTDREWETQYF,TGTGCCAGCAGTTACACCGACAGGGAGTGGGAGACCCAGTACTTC